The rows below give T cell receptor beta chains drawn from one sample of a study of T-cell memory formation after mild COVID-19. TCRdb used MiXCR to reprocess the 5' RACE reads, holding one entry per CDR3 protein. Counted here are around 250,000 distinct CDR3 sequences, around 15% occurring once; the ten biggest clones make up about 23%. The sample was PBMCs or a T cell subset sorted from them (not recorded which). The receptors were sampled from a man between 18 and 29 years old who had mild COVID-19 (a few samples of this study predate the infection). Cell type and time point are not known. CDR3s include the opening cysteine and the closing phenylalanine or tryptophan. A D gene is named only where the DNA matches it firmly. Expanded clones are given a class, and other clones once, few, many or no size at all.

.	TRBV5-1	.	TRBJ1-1	CASSGTGHSEAFF	TGCGCCAGCAGCGGCACGGGGCACTCGGAGGCTTTCTTT
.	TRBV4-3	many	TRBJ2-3	CASSQVGGPADTQYF	TGCGCCAGCAGCCAAGTGGGGGGCCCTGCAGATACGCAGTATTTT
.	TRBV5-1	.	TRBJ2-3	CASSLPGLAITDTQYF	TGCGCCAGCAGCTTACCGGGGCTCGCTATCACAGATACGCAGTATTTT
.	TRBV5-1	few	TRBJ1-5	CASSTDGISNQPQHF	TGCGCCAGCAGCACGGACGGGATTAGCAATCAGCCCCAGCATTTT
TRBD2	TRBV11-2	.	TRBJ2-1	CASSLGLRGDYNEQFF	TGTGCCAGCAGCTTAGGTCTCCGGGGGGACTACAATGAGCAGTTCTTC
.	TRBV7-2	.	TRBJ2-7	CASSLGGIPTYEQYF	TGTGCCAGCAGCTTAGGTGGAATCCCTACCTACGAGCAGTACTTC
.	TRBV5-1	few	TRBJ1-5	CASSRDGDGHQPQHF	TGCGCCAGCAGCCGCGATGGGGATGGTCATCAGCCCCAGCATTTT
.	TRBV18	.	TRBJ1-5	CASSPTQGSGNQPQHF	TGTGCCAGCTCACCAACTCAGGGGTCCGGTAATCAGCCCCAGCATTTT
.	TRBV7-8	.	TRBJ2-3	CASSSPLRDAGHTQYF	TGTGCCAGCAGCTCCCCCCTTCGCGACGCGGGACATACGCAGTATTTT
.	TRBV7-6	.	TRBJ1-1	CASSLAPPVDPREAFF	TGTGCCAGCAGCTTAGCCCCACCTGTTGACCCCCGTGAAGCTTTCTTT
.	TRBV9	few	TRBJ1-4	CASSSRTSTNEKLFF	TGTGCCAGCAGCTCCCGGACTTCAACTAATGAAAAACTGTTTTTT
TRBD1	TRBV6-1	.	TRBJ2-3	CASSRMDRGSGDTQYF	TGTGCCAGCAGCCGAATGGACAGGGGTTCAGGGGATACGCAGTATTTT
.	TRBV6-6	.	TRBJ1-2	CASSRTVPTF	TGTGCCAGCAGTCGGACAGTCCCAACCTTC
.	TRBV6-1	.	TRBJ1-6	CASSRWGGNSPLHF	TGTGCCAGCAGTCGGTGGGGCGGAAATTCACCCCTCCACTTT
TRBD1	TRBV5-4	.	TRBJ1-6	CASSLQGDNSPLHF	TGTGCCAGCAGCTTACAGGGGGATAATTCACCCCTCCACTTT
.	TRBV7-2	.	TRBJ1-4	CASSERGGRNEKLFF	TGTGCCAGCAGCGAACGGGGGGGCAGGAATGAAAAACTGTTTTTT
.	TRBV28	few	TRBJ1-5	CASSPWRVSGTQPQHF	TGTGCCAGCAGTCCCTGGCGTGTATCAGGTACCCAGCCCCAGCATTTT
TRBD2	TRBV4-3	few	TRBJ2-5	CASSQDREREGLAETQYF	TGCGCCAGCAGCCAAGATCGGGAGCGGGAGGGTCTGGCAGAGACCCAGTACTTC
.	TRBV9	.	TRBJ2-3	CASSVSGVTRDTQYF	TGTGCCAGCAGCGTGTCAGGGGTAACTCGAGATACGCAGTATTTT
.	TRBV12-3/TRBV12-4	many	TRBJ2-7	CASIPAGQSYEQYF	TGTGCCAGCATCCCTGCTGGGCAGTCCTACGAGCAGTACTTC